These 16 T cell receptor beta chains originate from one sample sequenced in a study of shared T cell receptors in the human thymus. Here immunoSEQ multiplex PCR was the method, and the copy in TCRdb shows in-frame clones only, minus some. The table has around 730,000 clones, roughly 85% seen once; the top ten hold roughly 0.01%. Separately, the same data were catalogued under a study of human thymus T cells.

The source material was thymocytes. The receptor set was obtained from a girl younger than two with a congenital heart defect.

This chain connects TRBV4-1 to TRBJ1-5, with 9 bases matching TRBD1. CDR1 and CDR2 from the germline V gene are MGHRA and YSYEKL. The CDR3 runs 15 residues. With 3 bases clipped from V and 6 bases from J, the junction kept 6 bases outside the gene matches. The DNA of the CDR3 is TGCGCCAGCAGCCACGGACAGGGGCAGGGTCAGCCCCAGCATTTT. Translating it yields CASSHGQGQGQPQHF.

CDR3 residues: CASRRGPGTDTQYF. The CDR3 nucleotides are TGCGCCAGCAGGCGGGGCCCGGGCACAGATACGCAGTATTTT. The chain carries TRBV4-1 and TRBJ2-3, with a possible D match to TRBD2 (6 bases). This CDR3 spans 14 amino acids. Trimming removed 6 bases at V and 1 base at J, with 11 bases between. Germline V gives CDR1 MGHRA, CDR2 YSYEKL.

The genes are TRBV28 and TRBJ1-1, with 8 bases aligning to TRBD1. CDR1 and CDR2 (germline): MDHEN, SYDVKM. The ends lost 7 bases at V and 3 bases at J; junction bases unmatched: 10. There are 15 residues in the CDR3. This CDR3 reads CASTSPGTGDTEAFF. As DNA, the CDR3 is TGTGCCAGCACCTCCCCCGGGACAGGTGACACTGAAGCTTTCTTT.

The J gene is TRBJ1-1, the V gene TRBV2; 9 bases agree with TRBD1. The junction had 11 bases not matched to a gene; V was cut back by 5 bases and J by 4 bases. The CDR3 runs 16 residues. CDR1 is SNHLY and CDR2 is FYNNEI in the germline V gene. The CDR3 loop is CASSSRDRAAGTEAFF. CDR3 DNA: TGTGCCAGCAGTAGCCGGGACAGGGCGGCGGGCACTGAAGCTTTCTTT.

The chain carries TRBV5-4 and TRBJ1-6; D is uncertain. The germline V gene has CDR1 SGHNT and CDR2 YYREEE (reference sequence). This CDR3 is built from 16 residues. V was trimmed by 0 bases and J by 0 bases, leaving 7 bases between them. CDR3 coding DNA: TGTGCCAGCAGCTTGGGAGTTAGCTCCTATAATTCACCCCTCCACTTT. Protein sequence: CASSLGVSSYNSPLHF.

The chain recombines TRBV6-6 with TRBJ1-4, with TRBD1 matching 7 bases. This CDR3 spans 16 amino acids. The germline V gene has CDR1 MNHNY and CDR2 SVGAGI (reference sequence). V lost 5 bases to trimming and J lost 8 bases; unmatched junction nucleotides: 14. The CDR3 spells CASSQQQGRYWEKLFF. The CDR3 DNA is TGTGCCAGCAGTCAACAACAGGGGAGGTATTGGGAAAAACTGTTTTTT.

V usage is TRBV7-3 and J usage is TRBJ2-7; a weak D match, TRBD1 (6 bases). The CDR3 spans 17 residues. V was pared by 4 bases and J by 5 bases, with 24 bases between. Germline assignment: CDR1 SGHTA and CDR2 FQGTGA. The CDR3 DNA reads TGTGCCAGCAGCTCCTACCCCAACAGGGTAAGGCAACACGAGCAGTACTTC. It specifies CASSSYPNRVRQHEQYF.

V is TRBV27 and J is TRBJ2-1; 9 bases match TRBD2. Per germline, CDR1 MNHEY and CDR2 SMNVEV (reference sequence). The CDR3 is 17 amino acids. V was pared by 8 bases and J by 4 bases, with 15 bases of the junction left unmatched. In DNA form, the CDR3 reads TGTGCCAGCTGCCAACTTCTAGCGGGGACTTCTTACAATGAGCAGTTCTTC. It codes for CASCQLLAGTSYNEQFF.

The chain uses TRBV6-1 and TRBJ1-3, with D perhaps TRBD1 (5 bases). Germline CDR1 and CDR2: MNHNS and SASEGT. V was shortened by 6 bases and J by 1 base, with 13 bases between the two germline ends. The CDR3 length is 15 residues. In DNA form, the CDR3 reads TGTGCCAGCAGAAGGGGCAGGATTTCTGGAAACACCATATATTTT. Translation gives CASRRGRISGNTIYF.

This chain connects TRBV30 to TRBJ1-2, with 7 nucleotides matching TRBD1. J lost 4 bases, V lost 5 bases, and 7 bases had no gene match. The CDR3 contains 13 residues. CDR1 is GTSNPN, CDR2 SVGIG, per germline (reference sequence). CDR3 loop: CAWSGQTLYGYTF. CDR3 coding DNA: TGTGCCTGGTCGGGACAGACCCTCTATGGCTACACCTTC.

The DNA for the CDR3 is TGTGCCAGCAGGGAAACACTCCAGGACCTGGGAGGGGAAGAGACCCAGTACTTC. As protein: CASRETLQDLGGEETQYF. The rearrangement uses TRBV6-1 and TRBJ2-5; 7 bases align to TRBD2. This CDR3 has 18 amino acids. The J segment lost 3 bases and the V segment lost 6 bases, leaving 19 bases of the junction unmatched. Germline V CDR1 and CDR2: MNHNS, SASEGT.

The chain joins TRBV19 to TRBJ2-7, with TRBD1 matching 7 bases. Looked up from germline, CDR1 is LNHDA and CDR2 is SQIVND (reference sequence). The CDR3 contains 14 residues. With V trimmed by 4 bases and J by 5 bases, 8 bases remained unmatched. The CDR3 spells CASSTGTESHEQYF. The CDR3, as DNA: TGTGCCAGTAGTACCGGGACAGAGTCCCACGAGCAGTACTTC.

The chain has TRBV7-8 and TRBJ2-5, with 11 bases identical to TRBD2. CDR1 and CDR2 (germline): SGHVS, FQNEAQ. V was clipped by 6 bases and J by 5 bases; unmatched bases: 14. The CDR3 consists of 17 residues. The CDR3 is CASSPKASGGPGETQYF. The CDR3 DNA sequence: TGTGCCAGCAGTCCAAAGGCTAGCGGGGGGCCGGGGGAGACCCAGTACTTC.

The V call is TRBV7-2, the J call TRBJ2-5; 8 bases line up with TRBD1. The length of the CDR3 is 14 residues. Losses at the gene ends were 5 bases for V and 0 bases for J; bases not matched to a gene: 2. Germline loops: CDR1 SGHTA, CDR2 FQGNSA. In DNA form, the CDR3 reads TGTGCCAGCAGCCCGGACAGGGACCAAGAGACCCAGTACTTC. Translation: CASSPDRDQETQYF.

The chain couples TRBV27 to TRBJ2-3, with D possibly matching TRBD2 (5 bases). The CDR3 loop spans 14 amino acids. Per the germline V gene, CDR1 is MNHEY and CDR2 is SMNVEV (reference sequence). The V and J ends lost 9 bases and 1 base respectively, with 14 bases between them. The CDR3 spells CASCLRLRTDTQYF. In nucleotides, the CDR3 is TGTGCCAGTTGTTTAAGACTACGCACAGATACGCAGTATTTT.

The genes are TRBV5-8 and TRBJ1-5; no clear D. CDR1 SGHTS and CDR2 YDEGEE come from the germline V gene. The length of the CDR3 is 13 residues. Trimming removed 5 bases at V and 6 bases at J, with 12 bases between. DNA for the CDR3: TGTGCCAGCAGTCCGGACCGGGGTCAGCCCCAGCATTTT. As protein: CASSPDRGQPQHF.